This entry concerns a single T cell receptor (beta chain). This sample stems from a study of T-cell reconstitution after alpha-beta-depleted transplantation in children. The library targeted TCRbeta and was prepared with unique molecular identifiers. TCRdb redid the calling of the PCR reads with MiXCR, one entry per CDR3 protein. The sample holds around 200,000 distinct CDR3 sequences, about 8.4% seen once. This receptor was taken from a male patient between 2 and 9 years old who had a stem cell transplant for acute myeloid leukemia, so the T cells may come from the graft donor. Sequencing was performed on PBMCs, mostly from graft donor cells, taken 360 days after TCRalphabeta/CD19-depleted stem cell transplant.

The CDR3 protein is CASSTGQGWRDTQYF. CDR3 sequence (DNA): TGTGCCAGCTCAACGGGACAGGGATGGCGTGATACGCAGTATTTT. The chain links TRBV18 to TRBJ2-3; 9 nucleotides line up with TRBD1. Germline V gene sequence: CDR1 KGHSH, CDR2 LQKENI. V shed 5 bases, J shed 6 bases, and the junction held 9 bases outside the gene matches. CDR3 length: 15 residues.